The rows below give T cell receptor beta chains drawn from one sample of a study of identical twins. TCRdb fed the 5' RACE reads into MiXCR, producing one record per CDR3 protein. This sample has about 530,000 distinct CDR3 sequences; 20% to 25% occur once, and the top ten carry 0.48%. The sample was also linked to a second study, of yellow fever vaccine responses in identical twins.

The specimen was CD4+ T cells sorted from blood. The receptor source for this set is a woman in her late teens or twenties in good health. Each CDR3 is given with its conserved first and last residue. The D gene is left open where the match is weak. Size is stated for part of the rows, as once, few or many counts, or as a class when the clone is expanded.

j_gene: TRBJ2-5; d_gene: TRBD2; abundance: few; v_gene: TRBV12-3/TRBV12-4; CDR3nt: TGTGCCAGCACCCTAGCGGGATGGGGGACCCAGTACTTC; CDR3aa: CASTLAGWGTQYF
j_gene: TRBJ1-2; d_gene: .; abundance: .; v_gene: TRBV7-8; CDR3nt: TGTGCCAGCAGCTTCCTCAACTATGGCTACACCTTC; CDR3aa: CASSFLNYGYTF
j_gene: TRBJ2-1; d_gene: TRBD2; abundance: .; v_gene: TRBV4-1; CDR3nt: TGCGCCAGCAGCCAAGCGACTAGCGAACGCTACAATGAGCAGTTCTTC; CDR3aa: CASSQATSERYNEQFF
j_gene: TRBJ2-3; d_gene: .; abundance: few; v_gene: TRBV20-1; CDR3nt: TGCAGTGCTAGCCCGGACAGCGCTAGCACAGATACGCAGTATTTT; CDR3aa: CSASPDSASTDTQYF
j_gene: TRBJ2-7; d_gene: TRBD1; abundance: .; v_gene: TRBV5-1; CDR3nt: TGCGCCAGCAGCAGAGCCCGGGACAGGGGGTACGAGCAGTACTTC; CDR3aa: CASSRARDRGYEQYF
j_gene: TRBJ1-1; d_gene: TRBD1; abundance: .; v_gene: TRBV4-1; CDR3nt: TGCGCCAGCAGCCGAGGACAGGCGGCTGAAGCTTTCTTT; CDR3aa: CASSRGQAAEAFF
j_gene: TRBJ2-1; d_gene: .; abundance: many; v_gene: TRBV11-3; CDR3nt: TGCGCCAGCAGCCCGGACTACAATGAGCAGTTCTTC; CDR3aa: CASSPDYNEQFF
j_gene: TRBJ1-5; d_gene: TRBD1; abundance: .; v_gene: TRBV3-1; CDR3nt: TGTGCCAGCAGCCAAGCAGGGGGCGGTCAGCCCCAGCATTTT; CDR3aa: CASSQAGGGQPQHF
j_gene: TRBJ2-7; d_gene: TRBD1; abundance: .; v_gene: TRBV20-1; CDR3nt: TGCAGTGCTAGGGGATTTGGGACAGGACGAAGCTCCTACGAGCAGTACTTC; CDR3aa: CSARGFGTGRSSYEQYF
j_gene: TRBJ2-3; d_gene: .; abundance: few; v_gene: TRBV5-6; CDR3nt: TGTGCCAGCTGGGAATGGAGGATCTCAAGCACAGATACGCAGTATTTT; CDR3aa: CASWEWRISSTDTQYF
j_gene: TRBJ2-1; d_gene: TRBD2; abundance: .; v_gene: TRBV2; CDR3nt: TGTGCCAGCAGTGACTTCCGACTAGCGGGAAAGGCTGATGAGCAGTTCTTC; CDR3aa: CASSDFRLAGKADEQFF
j_gene: TRBJ2-2; d_gene: TRBD2; abundance: many; v_gene: TRBV11-2; CDR3nt: TGTGCCAGCAGCCCTTTGGCGGGAGGGACCGGGGAGCTGTTTTTT; CDR3aa: CASSPLAGGTGELFF
j_gene: TRBJ1-1; d_gene: TRBD1; abundance: .; v_gene: TRBV10-3; CDR3nt: TGTGCCATCAGTATCGCAGGGGGCACTGAAGCTTTCTTT; CDR3aa: CAISIAGGTEAFF
j_gene: TRBJ2-3; d_gene: TRBD2; abundance: few; v_gene: TRBV9; CDR3nt: TGTGCCAGCAGCGTCACTAGCGGGAGATCAGATACGCAGTATTTT; CDR3aa: CASSVTSGRSDTQYF
j_gene: TRBJ2-5; d_gene: .; abundance: many; v_gene: TRBV10-3; CDR3nt: TGTGCCATCAGTCGGGACCGCGCAGAGACCCAGTACTTC; CDR3aa: CAISRDRAETQYF
j_gene: TRBJ2-1; d_gene: TRBD2; abundance: .; v_gene: TRBV20-1; CDR3nt: TGCAGTGCTAGAGATGGGGGACTAGCGGGAGGATATGTGGGCAATGAGCAGTTCTTC; CDR3aa: CSARDGGLAGGYVGNEQFF
j_gene: TRBJ2-3; d_gene: TRBD2; abundance: few; v_gene: TRBV20-1; CDR3nt: TGCAGTGCGGTTAGCGGGAGGCCCTCAGATACGCAGTATTTT; CDR3aa: CSAVSGRPSDTQYF
j_gene: TRBJ2-6; d_gene: TRBD1; abundance: few; v_gene: TRBV6-2/TRBV6-3; CDR3nt: TGTGCCAGCCGGGCAGGGGGCATAGGGGCCAACGTCCTGACTTTC; CDR3aa: CASRAGGIGANVLTF
j_gene: TRBJ1-1; d_gene: .; abundance: .; v_gene: TRBV9; CDR3nt: TGTGCCAGCAGCGTAGATCAGGGGGAAGCTTTCTTT; CDR3aa: CASSVDQGEAFF
j_gene: TRBJ2-3; d_gene: TRBD2; abundance: few; v_gene: TRBV28; CDR3nt: TGTGCCAGCAGTTTGCGGGGGAGCAACAGGGATACGCAGTATTTT; CDR3aa: CASSLRGSNRDTQYF
j_gene: TRBJ2-3; d_gene: .; abundance: .; v_gene: TRBV12-3/TRBV12-4; CDR3nt: TGTGCCAGCAGTTTATCTATGAGGGATACGCAGTATTTT; CDR3aa: CASSLSMRDTQYF
j_gene: TRBJ2-1; d_gene: .; abundance: many; v_gene: TRBV3-1; CDR3nt: TGTGCCAGCAGCCAAGTCGATACGGGGGAGCAGTTCTTC; CDR3aa: CASSQVDTGEQFF
j_gene: TRBJ2-6; d_gene: TRBD2; abundance: few; v_gene: TRBV12-3/TRBV12-4; CDR3nt: TGTGCCAGCAGTTTTCGGACTAGCGGGAACACGCCGGGGGCCAACGTCCTGACTTTC; CDR3aa: CASSFRTSGNTPGANVLTF
j_gene: TRBJ2-3; d_gene: .; abundance: .; v_gene: TRBV6-6; CDR3nt: TGTGCCAGCAGTGGGGGGGATACGCAGTATTTT; CDR3aa: CASSGGDTQYF
j_gene: TRBJ2-5; d_gene: TRBD2; abundance: few; v_gene: TRBV6-5; CDR3nt: TGTGCCAGCAGTTACTCAAGAGCGGGAGTCCCAGAGACCCAGTACTTC; CDR3aa: CASSYSRAGVPETQYF
j_gene: TRBJ2-1; d_gene: .; abundance: few; v_gene: TRBV28; CDR3nt: TGTGCCAGCAGCGCCGGACAGTCAGGGGTTAAAAATGAGCAGTTCTTC; CDR3aa: CASSAGQSGVKNEQFF
j_gene: TRBJ2-7; d_gene: TRBD1; abundance: .; v_gene: TRBV6-5; CDR3nt: TGTGCCAGCAGTTACAATCCGAGACAGGGAACCTACGAGCAGTACTTC; CDR3aa: CASSYNPRQGTYEQYF
j_gene: TRBJ2-5; d_gene: TRBD2; abundance: .; v_gene: TRBV18; CDR3nt: TGTGCCAGCTCCCAACTAGCGGAGACCCAGTACTTC; CDR3aa: CASSQLAETQYF
j_gene: TRBJ2-1; d_gene: .; abundance: .; v_gene: TRBV5-1; CDR3nt: TGCGCCAGCAGATACGACAGGCGGGCCTACAATGAGCAGTTCTTC; CDR3aa: CASRYDRRAYNEQFF